The source of this TCR beta chain is a study of blood T cell repertoires in COVID-19 (dated by TCRdb to the early 2020s). About the study as a whole: Collaborator samples came from the United States, Italy and Spain and covered acute and convalescent phases of COVID-19. The prospective study material was composed of cDNA or gDNA derived from T cells, B-cell-depleted T cells, or PBMCs. Subjects who had been exposed to COVID-19, were actively infected with it, or had recovered from it provided the deeply sampled blood TCRbeta repertoires that made up the dataset. A freely available public database, intended as a resource for researchers studying the immune response to SARS-CoV-2, is where the repertoires were released. Samples were obtained from the ongoing ImmuneRACE study (first 160 participants) and from some 1,300 subjects provided by 6 global collaborators. The sample metadata nearly always contained a de-identified subject ID, COVID-19 status, age in years and sex. Where available, HLA class I and class II types were obtained from metadata supplied by the sample provider rather than from assay-based typing. The investigation overall reported the following: How much clinical and demographic metadata was included differed by source and by participant, and the metadata was provided uncurated.

CDR1 and CDR2, looked up from the germline V gene (reference sequence), are LNHDA and SQIVND. V is reduced by 2 bases and J by 2 bases, leaving a spacing of 12 bases between them. Its CDR3 holds 15 amino acids, cysteine through phenylalanine. Just CDR3 DNA is preserved here, 45 bases in frame from base 1. A second Seattle source provided samples from volunteer blood donors who had recovered from COVID-19. The collaborating institutions used their own protocols to collect whole blood in K2EDTA tubes. For TCRbeta analysis, collaborator samples were shipped as frozen whole blood, as isolated PBMCs, or as DNA extracted from either sample type. The immunoSEQ Assay, a bias-controlled multiplex PCR, was used to amplify TCRbeta CDR3 regions from genomic DNA. In the paper's pipeline: Within the assay, amplification of reference gene primers was used to estimate how many nucleated cells each sample contained. Sequence reads were collapsed and filtered to measure the absolute abundance of every unique TCRbeta CDR3 rearrangement. For each sample, productive Simpson clonality was calculated by taking the square root of Simpson's diversity index across productive rearrangements. As stored in TCRdb, this immuneACCESS dataset retains in-frame rearrangements with V and J assigned. A fraction of the clones does not appear; measured against another copy, unresolved V genes explain less than half of the discrepancy, and the remainder lacks a known reason. For V, J and clone size, that table is used; D and trimming come from the DNA. The sample contains approximately 150,000 clones, about 89% of them found a single time. The ten largest clones add up to less than 45% of the sample.

Remarks on this clone: Its antigen remains unidentified. No base quality information exists; no much larger clone differs at one position.

This chain is built from TRBV19 and TRBJ2-5; D gene: possibly TRBD1, on 5 matching bases. Sequencing was carried out using peripheral blood. The receptor's source is a man aged 50-59 years who had recovered from COVID-19. The CDR3 protein is CASSIQDGQQETQYF. The bases are TGTGCCAGTAGTATACAGGACGGACAACAAGAGACCCAGTACTTC.